Shown below are 27 T cell receptor beta chains from a single sample sequenced in a study of shared clonotypes between healthy human individuals. The protocol was immunoSEQ multiplex PCR, while the TCRdb copy is restricted to in-frame clones and leaves out a portion. The sample consists of about 980,000 clones, more than 75% of them appearing once. The sequencing input was memory CD4+ T cells sorted from blood. Subset: CD45RA-negative fraction. The source is a man aged 18 to 30 in good health.

CDR3 in amino acids: CASRGISGEQYF. CDR3 bases: TGTGCCAGCCGAGGGATTTCAGGCGAGCAGTACTTC. The chain employs TRBV9 and TRBJ2-7, with D maybe TRBD2 (5 bases). This CDR3 is 12 amino acids long. V dropped 7 bases and J dropped 6 bases, with 14 bases sitting between them. The germline gives CDR1 SGDLS, CDR2 YYNGEE.

The rearrangement joins TRBV19 to TRBJ1-2; weak D call: TRBD1 (6 bases). The germline V gene encodes CDR1 LNHDA and CDR2 SQIVND (reference sequence). Trimming took off 8 bases at V and 5 bases at J, with 18 bases between the two ends. This CDR3 spans 14 amino acids. The CDR3 loop is CASLDSMGIYGYTF. CDR3 bases: TGTGCCAGTTTGGACAGTATGGGAATATATGGCTACACCTTC.

The V gene is TRBV18, the J gene TRBJ2-2; 7 nucleotides line up with TRBD1. Germline assignment: CDR1 KGHSH and CDR2 LQKENI. This CDR3 region has 16 residues. V shed 3 bases and J 8 bases; nucleotides not matched to a gene: 12. The CDR3 region has the DNA TGTGCCAGCTCACCTTTCGGACAGGTCTCTTCTGGGGAGCTGTTTTTT. It encodes CASSPFGQVSSGELFF.

The V and J genes are TRBV9 and TRBJ2-1; 8 nucleotides align to TRBD2. V was clipped by 1 base and J by 7 bases; unmatched bases: 10. The germline V gene has CDR1 SGDLS and CDR2 YYNGEE. The CDR3 has 16 residues. The CDR3 loop reads CASSVHFAGGKNEQFF. CDR3 sequence (DNA): TGTGCCAGCAGCGTACACTTTGCGGGGGGTAAAAATGAGCAGTTCTTC.

This sequence joins TRBV7-3 and TRBJ1-1; tentatively, D is TRBD1 (5 bases). The germline gives CDR1 SGHTA, CDR2 FQGTGA. CDR3 length: 14 amino acids. V was clipped by 5 bases and J by 2 bases, with 12 bases between them. The CDR3 DNA reads TGTGCCAGCAGCGGGCAGGGTGAAAACACTGAAGCTTTCTTT. The encoded protein is CASSGQGENTEAFF.

As concerns this clone: This likely traces to a read error, being one base from a far larger clone. The same CDR3 is also encoded by other DNA sequences in this sample. The chain recombines TRBV7-2 with TRBJ1-1, with D uncertain. CDR3 length: 13 amino acids. V was cut by 3 bases and J by 0 bases, with 5 bases left in between. Per the germline V gene, CDR1 is SGHTA and CDR2 is FQGNSA. The CDR3, as DNA: TGTGCCAGCAGCTTGGAGATGAACACTGAAGCTTTCTTT. This gives the protein CASSLEMNTEAFF.

The table lists this clone with a count of one. This chain uses TRBV7-9 with TRBJ1-2; a possible D gene is TRBD1 (6 bases). Germline CDR1 and CDR2: SEHNR and FQNEAQ (reference sequence). This CDR3 is built from 15 residues. V was shortened by 5 bases and J by 3 bases, with 16 bases between the two germline ends. The CDR3, as DNA: TGTGCCAGCAGCCCTCAGGGGATCCTCGACTATGGCTACACCTTC. The encoded protein is CASSPQGILDYGYTF. The entire variable domain, with the rest obtained from reference TRBV7-9 and TRBJ1-2, is as follows: DTGVSQNPRHKITKRGQNVTFRCDPISEHNRLYWYRQTLGQGPEFLTYFQNEAQLEKSRLLSDRFSAERPKGSFSTLEIQRTEQGDSAMYLCASSPQGILDYGYTFGSGTRLTVV.

The chain is built from TRBV7-8 and TRBJ2-5; TRBD1 matches at 10 bases. V lost 5 bases and J lost 7; bases outside the gene matches: 13. The CDR3 covers 16 residues. Germline V CDR1 and CDR2: SGHVS, FQNEAQ. This CDR3 reads CASSVRPGQGMGTQYF. The DNA for the CDR3 is TGTGCCAGCAGCGTCAGGCCGGGACAGGGGATGGGGACCCAGTACTTC.

The sample holds a few counts of this clone. Other DNA sequences within the sample encode an identical CDR3. V is TRBV5-1 and J is TRBJ1-4; 8 bases are shared with TRBD1. V shed 4 bases, J shed 8 bases, and the junction held 7 bases outside the gene matches. Germline V CDR1 and CDR2: SGHRS, YFSETQ. The CDR3 is 14 amino acids. The CDR3 nucleotides read TGCGCCAGCAGCCTCGGACAGGGAAGCGAAAAACTGTTTTTT. It translates to CASSLGQGSEKLFF.

The genes are TRBV4-3 and TRBJ2-3; the match to TRBD2 covers 8 bases. After removal of 1 base from V and 3 bases from J, the junction contained 6 bases not matched to a gene. The CDR3 runs 16 residues. Germline-derived CDR1 and CDR2 are LGHNA and YSLEER. The CDR3 region has the DNA TGCGCCAGCAGCCAAGCGGGAGGGGGGAATACAGATACGCAGTATTTT. This codes for CASSQAGGGNTDTQYF.

The chain recombines TRBV6-5 with TRBJ2-2, with D possibly being TRBD1 (5 bases). The CDR3 covers 15 residues. The V and J ends lost 6 bases and 1 base respectively, with 12 bases between them. Germline V CDR1 and CDR2: MNHEY, SVGAGI. The chain's CDR3 is CASRKGNENTGELFF. As DNA, the CDR3 is TGTGCCAGCAGGAAGGGGAACGAGAACACCGGGGAGCTGTTTTTT.

This chain uses TRBV28 with TRBJ2-3, with TRBD2 as a possible D gene (7 bases). Deletions cut 5 bases from V and 4 bases from J, with 16 bases between. This CDR3 region has 15 residues. The germline CDR1 and CDR2 sequences are MDHEN and SYDVKM. The CDR3 region has the DNA TGTGCCAGCAGTCCCGGGGGGCCGGGGGCAGATACGCAGTATTTT. Translation gives CASSPGGPGADTQYF.

This clone occurred a few times. The genes are TRBV7-2 and TRBJ2-7, with D perhaps being TRBD1 or TRBD2 (6 bases each). The V gene's germline CDR1 is SGHTA and CDR2 FQGNSA. This CDR3 is 15 amino acids long. Trimming shortened V by 4 bases and J by 1 base, and 14 bases separated the two germline ends. In DNA form, the CDR3 reads TGTGCCAGCAGCTCGGACGGGGGCTCATCCTACGAGCAGTACTTC. As protein: CASSSDGGSSYEQYF.

The J gene is TRBJ1-1, the V gene TRBV6-1; no firm D call. V shed 4 bases and J shed 1 base, with 10 bases lying between them. The CDR3 spans 14 residues. CDR1 and CDR2 from the germline V gene are MNHNS and SASEGT. Here the CDR3 DNA reads TGTGCCAGCAGTGGAGTCAACAGGAACACTGAAGCTTTCTTT. It yields the protein CASSGVNRNTEAFF.

The chain joins TRBV6-1 to TRBJ2-3, with D unclear. The CDR3 covers 14 residues. Germline assignment: CDR1 MNHNS and CDR2 SASEGT. The V gene lost 8 bases and the J gene lost 0 bases, with 12 bases spanning the gap. DNA for the CDR3: TGTGCCAGCTCGCATAAGGGTAGCACAGATACGCAGTATTTT. Its protein is CASSHKGSTDTQYF.

This chain connects TRBV28 to TRBJ1-1; unclear D gene. The germline V and J ends were trimmed by 6 bases and 1 base, with 6 bases remaining between them. There are 12 residues in the CDR3. CDR1 and CDR2 from the germline V gene are MDHEN and SYDVKM. CDR3 in amino acids: CASRVANTEAFF. CDR3 sequence (DNA): TGTGCCAGCAGGGTCGCGAACACTGAAGCTTTCTTT.

Of note for this clone: Other DNA sequences in the sample encode the same CDR3. The rearrangement joins TRBV4-1 to TRBJ2-5, with D unresolved. Trimming cost V 1 base and J 5 bases, with 8 bases left between them. Germline CDR1 reads MGHRA; CDR2 reads YSYEKL. This CDR3 region has 13 residues. The CDR3 sequence is CASSQGLRETQYF. The CDR3 DNA follows: TGCGCCAGCAGCCAAGGCTTAAGGGAGACCCAGTACTTC.

This clone was detected ten times or more. Other DNA sequences in this sample translate to the same CDR3. The rearrangement links TRBV6-5 to TRBJ2-7, with D possibly matching TRBD1 (5 bases). From germline, CDR1 is MNHEY and CDR2 SVGAGI. V was cut by 8 bases and J by 7 bases, with 18 bases left in between. The CDR3 runs 13 residues. Here the CDR3 reads CASANPGSWEQYF. As DNA, the CDR3 is TGTGCCAGCGCAAACCCAGGGTCGTGGGAGCAGTACTTC.

This clone was observed a few times. This chain uses TRBV13 with TRBJ2-1; 13 bases agree with TRBD2. CDR1 and CDR2 from the germline V gene are PRHDT and FYEKMQ (reference sequence). The CDR3 is 14 amino acids. The trim removed 5 bases at V and 7 bases at J, leaving 2 bases unmatched. This CDR3 reads CASSRTSGRNEQFF. The CDR3, as DNA: TGTGCCAGCAGCCGGACTAGCGGGAGAAATGAGCAGTTCTTC.

This clone was picked up one time. The rearrangement uses TRBV27 and TRBJ2-3; maybe TRBD2 (7 bases). The CDR3 covers 14 residues. Trimming removed 8 bases at V and 4 bases at J, with 16 bases between. Germline CDR1 MNHEY, CDR2 SMNVEV (reference sequence). The DNA for the CDR3 is TGTGCCAGCGGGAGGGGGACTAACGCAGATACGCAGTATTTT. Protein product: CASGRGTNADTQYF.

This chain joins TRBV6-1 and TRBJ1-5, with no clear D. From germline, CDR1 is MNHNS and CDR2 SASEGT. The V end lost 7 bases, the J end lost 2 bases, and 6 bases lay between the germline ends. This CDR3 comprises 12 residues. The CDR3 reads CASTPGNQPQHF. In nucleotides, the CDR3 is TGTGCCAGCACCCCGGGCAATCAGCCCCAGCATTTT.

This clone has just one count. V and J are TRBV9 and TRBJ2-3; either TRBD1 or TRBD2 may supply D (6 bases each). Germline V gene lookup returns CDR1 SGDLS and CDR2 YYNGEE. The CDR3 is 15 amino acids. Trimming removed 3 bases at V and 2 bases at J, with 13 bases between. The CDR3 loop reads CASSERGAPTDTQYF. CDR3 nucleotide sequence: TGTGCCAGCAGCGAGAGGGGGGCACCCACAGATACGCAGTATTTT.

V usage is TRBV5-1 and J usage is TRBJ2-7, with 8 bases that match TRBD1. Germline CDR1 and CDR2: SGHRS and YFSETQ. The CDR3 is 14 residues long. V was pared by 4 bases and J by 5 bases, with 8 bases of the junction left unmatched. The CDR3 bases are TGCGCCAGCAGCACAGGACAGGGTGGCGACGAGCAGTACTTC. Translation gives CASSTGQGGDEQYF.

This clone was recorded once. The rearrangement joins TRBV2 to TRBJ2-1; D unclear. CDR3 size: 14 residues. Between the trimmed V and J ends, which lost 1 base and 5 bases, there was a span of 9 bases. Germline V CDR1 and CDR2: SNHLY, FYNNEI. The CDR3 nucleotides are TGTGCCAGCAGTGAAGGTAGGATCGACAATGAGCAGTTCTTC. Translation gives CASSEGRIDNEQFF.

V is TRBV29-1 and J is TRBJ1-4; no clear D gene. The CDR3 contains 13 residues. Deletions cut 2 bases from V and 3 bases from J, with 7 bases between. From germline, CDR1 is SQVTM and CDR2 ANQGSEA. As DNA, the CDR3 is TGCAGCGTTGAAACTGACCCTAATGAAAAACTGTTTTTT. This gives the protein CSVETDPNEKLFF. Full variable domain (remainder filled in from reference TRBV29-1 and TRBJ1-4): SAVISQKPSRDICQRGTSLTIQCQVDSQVTMMFWYRQQPGQSLTLIATANQGSEATYESGFVIDKFPISRPNLTFSTLTVSNMSPEDSSIYLCSVETDPNEKLFFGSGTQLSVL.

The gene calls are TRBV6-6 and TRBJ1-3; TRBD1 matches at 8 bases. The V gene's germline CDR1 is MNHNY and CDR2 SVGAGI (reference sequence). CDR3 length: 16 residues. Trimming cost V 0 bases and J 4 bases; bases outside gene matches: 5. The CDR3 DNA is TGTGCCAGCAGTTACTCGACATCAGGGGGCGGAAACACCATATATTTT. Translating gives CASSYSTSGGGNTIYF.

This chain joins TRBV6-5 and TRBJ1-2; D is uncertain. Germline V gene sequence: CDR1 MNHEY, CDR2 SVGAGI. V was trimmed by 0 bases and J by 8 bases, leaving 10 bases between them. The CDR3 has 13 residues. CDR3 protein: CASSYSGVKGYTF. CDR3 nucleotides: TGTGCCAGCAGTTACTCGGGAGTTAAGGGCTACACCTTC.